The present T cell receptor beta chain was sequenced within a study of T cell responses to AZD1222 COVID-19 vaccine. The V gene's germline CDR1 is SEHNR and CDR2 FQNEAQ (reference sequence). The CDR3 spans 15 residues. V shed 10 bases and J shed 0 bases, with 13 bases lying between them. Some clones are missing from TCRdb's copy, which holds only in-frame ones; the method was immunoSEQ multiplex PCR. The sample lists over 100,000 clones; roughly 86% were seen once. The sample in question was peripheral blood, obtained on day 0 of AZD1222 vaccination. The clonotype was recovered from an adult in good health. The chain carries TRBV7-9 and TRBJ1-6; weak D call: TRBD1 (5 bases). This CDR3 is CAIQPGSSYNSPLHF. In DNA, the CDR3 is TGTGCCATCCAGCCAGGGAGCTCCTATAATTCACCCCTCCACTTT.